This record concerns one TCR beta chain sequence. Its antigen is not identified. The DNA is left out, because the CDR3 cannot be placed on it with certainty; the CDR3 is given as TCRdb lists it. Including both end residues, the CDR3 is 16 amino acids long. Per the germline V gene, CDR1 is MNHEY and CDR2 is SMNVEV (reference sequence). This specimen belongs to a study of cytomegalovirus exposure and HLA in healthy donors. Whole-study context: A subsequent analysis reported that the 120 validation repertoires were produced on the same platform that had also been used for the 666 first-cohort repertoires. Study outcomes and limitations: For most TCR sequences rarity was the rule, although some public TCRs occurred in many donors. Cytomegalovirus association was listed for 164 TCR beta chains.

Sequenced by immunoSEQ multiplex PCR; TCRdb stores in-frame clones only, minus some. Here the sample spans roughly 100,000 clones, 85% being singletons. Sequenced input: PBMCs. The sequence came from a man aged 18 to 29 in good health and CMV-seropositive. J is TRBJ2-3 and V is TRBV27; the table gives TRBD2 as D, unverified against the DNA. The chain's CDR3 is CASSSSGLAVTDTQYF.